This T cell receptor beta chain was captured in a study of metastatic and nonmetastatic thyroid tumors. About the study: Thyroid patients, malignant and benign, had repertoires compared across blood and tumor or nodule tissue. Points from the study as a whole: TCR beta diversity was reportedly significantly higher in malignant thyroid tumors than benign nodules, in blood and tumor.

In the study's own analysis: A distant-metastasis classifier for papillary thyroid cancer was built using CDR3 differences across clinicopathological groups. TCRdb called clones again from the PCR reads with MiXCR. None of the V and J calls come from the authors' own analysis; TCRdb made them. This repertoire shows some 40,000 clones, over 15% found once; its top ten account for roughly 13%. The CDR3 covers 15 residues. Germline V gene data show CDR1 as MNHNY and CDR2 as SVGAGI (reference sequence). Ahead of thyroid surgery, no patient had received treatment of any kind. Remarks on this clone: The antigen remains unidentified. At one boundary the junction diverges from the germline segment, which might be a read error.

The sequenced material came from tumor tissue. J is TRBJ2-3 and V is TRBV6-6; D is perhaps TRBD2 (6 bases). This sequence originates from a female donor with papillary thyroid cancer or a benign thyroid nodule (not recorded which). Some clones in this sample may be carry-over from other donors' samples. CDR3 sequence (DNA): TGTTCCAGCAGTTACCCGTCGGGAGCGGGAGATACGCAGTATTTT. It specifies CSSSYPSGAGDTQYF.